This section outlines one TCR beta chain sequence together with its context. These data belong to a study of control samples from healthy donors and cancer patients. This CDR3 contains 13 residues. V lost 5 bases and J lost 3, with 14 bases in between. Germline values: CDR1 SQVTM, CDR2 ANQGSEA. Data came from immunoSEQ multiplex PCR; TCRdb stores just in-frame clones and leaves some out. The sample includes over 85,000 clones, over 85% of them seen just once. The sample comprised blood. The rearrangement joins TRBV29-1 to TRBJ2-7; the D gene is possibly TRBD1 (5 bases). The clonotype comes from a woman aged 25 to 39 in good health. CDR3 region: CSVPKGRFYEQYF. CDR3 in DNA: TGCAGCGTTCCTAAGGGGCGGTTCTACGAGCAGTACTTC.